This T cell receptor (beta chain) was found in a study of T cells in Graves' hyperthyroidism and ophthalmopathy. TCR beta CDR3 regions were amplified from RNA. First-round RT-PCR with HTBI primers amplified the TCR CDR3 region. MiXCR, run by TCRdb on the multiplex PCR reads, gives a single entry per CDR3 protein. The table includes fewer than 350,000 distinct CDR3 sequences, over 12% detected once. This clonotype came up many times. Input material: blood. The receptor comes from a woman aged 45-65 years with Graves' hyperthyroidism that later progressed to Graves' ophthalmopathy.

The CDR3 loop reads CASSRLGEQYF. The CDR3 DNA follows: TGTGCCAGCAGCCGGCTGGGGGAGCAGTACTTC. This sequence joins TRBV3-1 and TRBJ2-7, with D uncertain. Germline V lookup: CDR1 LGHDT, CDR2 YNNKEL (reference sequence). The CDR3 is 11 residues long. V lost 4 bases to trimming and J lost 7 bases, with 8 bases between them.